This passage covers 22 T cell receptor beta chains from one sample sequenced in a study of CD8 T cells in ankylosing spondylitis. MiXCR, run by TCRdb on the 5' RACE reads, gives a single entry per CDR3 protein. Among around 300,000 distinct CDR3 sequences listed, under 15% were seen once. The specimen sequenced was blood, either unsorted or a sorted T cell fraction (not recorded which). Receptors originate from a male donor with ankylosing spondylitis or in good health (not recorded which).

The rearrangement uses TRBV7-2 and TRBJ2-1; 7 bases map to TRBD2. In germline, CDR1 is SGHTA, CDR2 FQGNSA. The CDR3 is 16 amino acids. With V trimmed by 1 base and J by 7 bases, 10 bases remained unmatched. The CDR3 bases are TGTGCCAGCAGCTTAGAAGGGACTTGGGGAGGGAATGAGCAGTTCTTC. This encodes CASSLEGTWGGNEQFF.

V is TRBV6-6 and J is TRBJ2-7; D gene unclear. Per germline, CDR1 MNHNY and CDR2 SVGAGI (reference sequence). The CDR3 has 13 amino acids. Trimming stripped 4 bases from V and 3 bases from J, with 10 bases between. The CDR3, as DNA: TGTGCCAGCAGTTCCTCCTTCGACTACGAGCAGTACTTC. The encoded protein is CASSSSFDYEQYF.

This clonotype has ten or more counts. This chain uses TRBV5-1 with TRBJ2-1; a possible D gene is TRBD1 (5 bases). The CDR3 consists of 14 residues. V lost 4 bases and J 7 bases, leaving 15 bases between the germline ends. Germline-derived CDR1 and CDR2 are SGHRS and YFSETQ. The CDR3 DNA reads as TGCGCCAGCAGCCTTGGGGCAGCTACGAATGAGCAGTTCTTC. Protein: CASSLGAATNEQFF.

The J gene is TRBJ2-3, the V gene TRBV6-1; D possibly corresponds to TRBD2 (5 bases). The CDR3 is made up of 13 amino acids. Germline V CDR1 and CDR2: MNHNS, SASEGT. The V end was cut by 6 bases, the J end by 7 bases, with 14 bases between. In nucleotides, the CDR3 is TGTGCCAGCAGACCTACTAGGCTCAATACGCAGTATTTT. Translation gives CASRPTRLNTQYF.

This clonotype was seen ten or more times. This chain joins TRBV12-3 or TRBV12-4 and TRBJ2-4; the match to TRBD1 covers 11 bases. After removal of 6 bases from V and 7 bases from J, the junction contained 5 bases not matched to a gene. CDR3 size: 14 residues. This chain's CDR3 is CASSPGQGANIQYF. CDR3 coding DNA: TGTGCCAGCAGCCCCGGACAGGGGGCCAACATTCAGTACTTC.

The chain links TRBV25-1 to TRBJ2-5; D may be TRBD2 (6 bases). Germline CDR1 is MGHDK and CDR2 is SYGVNS. V lost 8 bases and J lost 4, with 14 bases in between. The CDR3 spans 13 residues. The CDR3 DNA sequence: TGTGCCAGCGGGAGGACTGCTCTAGAGACCCAGTACTTC. The encoded protein is CASGRTALETQYF.

This clonotype showed up just a few times. The V and J genes are TRBV21-1 and TRBJ2-5; the table gives TRBD2 as D, unverified against the DNA. TRBV21-1 is a documented pseudogene. The CDR3 covers 14 residues. DNA of the CDR3: TGTGCCAGTAGGACTAGCGGGAGAGAAGAGACCCAGTACTTC. Amino acids: CASRTSGREETQYF.

There are many counts of this clonotype. V is TRBV5-6 and J is TRBJ2-1; TRBD1 might be the D (6 bases). V was clipped by 4 bases and J by 2 bases, with 16 bases between them. The CDR3 consists of 16 residues. The germline gives CDR1 SGHDT, CDR2 YYEEEE. CDR3 sequence: CASSGGWNQAYNEQFF. As DNA, the CDR3 is TGTGCCAGCAGCGGGGGCTGGAACCAGGCCTACAATGAGCAGTTCTTC.

The chain couples TRBV5-5 to TRBJ2-1; D could derive from TRBD1 or TRBD2 (6 bases each). This CDR3 has 15 residues. The germline gives CDR1 SGHKS, CDR2 YYEKEE (reference sequence). The V end lost 8 bases, the J end lost 2 bases, and 17 bases lay between the germline ends. CDR3 sequence: CASRRGDSTYNEQFF. The CDR3 DNA sequence: TGTGCCAGTAGAAGGGGGGACTCAACCTACAATGAGCAGTTCTTC.

This clonotype was counted between two and nine times. The junction shows a germline mismatch at one end, possibly a read error. This chain joins TRBV5-1 and TRBJ2-1, with D perhaps TRBD2 (6 bases). Per germline, CDR1 SGHRS and CDR2 YFSETQ. The CDR3 totals 15 residues. The CDR3 loop is CASNLGGGTYNEQFF. In nucleotides, the CDR3 is TGCGCCAGCAACTTGGGGGGAGGCACCTACAATGAGCAGTTCTTC.

As to this clonotype: One end of the junction does not line up with germline, which may come from a read error. This chain links TRBV25-1 with TRBJ2-3, with 7 bases identical to TRBD1. This CDR3 contains 15 residues. The germline V gene encodes CDR1 MGHDK and CDR2 SYGVNS. CDR3 coding DNA: TGTGCCAGCAGGCCGGACAGGTCTAGCACAAATACGCAGTATTTT. The encoded protein is CASRPDRSSTNTQYF.

V and J are TRBV20-1 and TRBJ2-7, with no clear D. Germline CDR1 is DFQATT and CDR2 is SNEGSKA (reference sequence). The ends were cut back, 0 bases at V and 7 bases at J, with 16 bases in the middle. This CDR3 is 14 amino acids long. CDR3 bases: TGCAGTGCTAGAGATAGAAAACGGGTATTGGAGCAGTACTTC. As protein: CSARDRKRVLEQYF.

This chain joins TRBV9 and TRBJ2-1; 9 nucleotides align to TRBD2. V lost 0 bases, J lost 5 bases, and 3 bases stayed unmatched. Germline CDR1 reads SGDLS; CDR2 reads YYNGEE. This CDR3 spans 15 amino acids. The CDR3 DNA sequence: TGTGCCAGCAGCGTAGGTAGCGGGAGAAACAATGAGCAGTTCTTC. Encoded protein: CASSVGSGRNNEQFF.

This clonotype came up many times. The chain uses TRBV4-1 and TRBJ1-5; D is unclear. This CDR3 is 16 amino acids long. Trimming removed 1 base from V and 0 bases from J, with 10 bases in between. CDR1 and CDR2 from the germline V gene are MGHRA and YSYEKL. CDR3 sequence: CASSQVSGNSNQPQHF. CDR3 DNA sequence: TGCGCCAGCAGCCAAGTCAGCGGGAATAGCAATCAGCCCCAGCATTTT.

This clonotype was detected a few times. The chain employs TRBV24-1 and TRBJ1-2, with D possibly TRBD1 on 5 matching bases. The germline V gene has CDR1 KGHDR and CDR2 SFDVKD. V was trimmed by 2 bases and J by 4 bases, leaving 7 bases between them. The CDR3 has 13 amino acids. This CDR3 reads CATSDSDSYGYTF. The CDR3 DNA reads as TGTGCCACCAGTGATTCCGACAGCTATGGCTACACCTTC.

This chain connects TRBV7-9 to TRBJ2-3; TRBD2 might be the D (6 bases). Germline CDR1 is SEHNR and CDR2 is FQNEAQ (reference sequence). This CDR3 comprises 15 residues. V lost 3 bases, J lost 2 bases, and 12 bases lay in between. CDR3 loop: CASSFTGEDTDTQYF. The CDR3 coding sequence is TGTGCCAGCAGCTTCACGGGGGAGGACACAGATACGCAGTATTTT.

The rearrangement uses TRBV2 and TRBJ1-6; D gene unclear. CDR3 length: 12 amino acids. Germline lookup yields CDR1 SNHLY and CDR2 FYNNEI. V lost 1 base and J lost 11, with 6 bases in between. CDR3 bases: TGTGCCAGCAGTGAAGAAATAACACCCCTCCACTTT. Protein: CASSEEITPLHF.

This clonotype was counted a few times. The V and J genes are TRBV6-1 and TRBJ2-3; 10 bases match TRBD2. This CDR3 is 14 amino acids long. Trimming removed 6 bases from V and 5 bases from J; junction bases left unmatched: 5. The germline V gene encodes CDR1 MNHNS and CDR2 SASEGT. DNA for the CDR3: TGTGCCAGCAGCCTAGCGGGAGTTGTAGATACGCAGTATTTT. Translating it yields CASSLAGVVDTQYF.

In its sample, this clonotype was seen a few times. This chain joins TRBV7-2 and TRBJ2-5; TRBD2 matches at 7 bases. This CDR3 has 17 residues. V trimming: 3 bases; J trimming: 1 base; junction bases outside the gene matches: 11. From germline, CDR1 is SGHTA and CDR2 FQGNSA. CDR3 sequence: CASSLIGSGTIQETQYF. The CDR3 DNA reads TGTGCCAGCAGCTTGATAGGCTCCGGGACTATCCAAGAGACCCAGTACTTC.

This chain joins TRBV12-3 or TRBV12-4 and TRBJ1-4, with a weak D call TRBD1 (6 bases). This CDR3 has 14 residues. V lost 7 bases to trimming and J lost 7 bases, with 16 bases between them. The CDR3 coding sequence is TGTGCCAGCACCACACAGGGATCTCGTGAAAAACTGTTTTTT. Its protein is CASTTQGSREKLFF.

The chain is built from TRBV20-1 and TRBJ2-5; 9 bases are shared with TRBD1. The junction had 9 bases not matched to a gene; V was cut back by 5 bases and J by 5 bases. From germline, CDR1 is DFQATT and CDR2 SNEGSKA (reference sequence). The CDR3 has 14 amino acids. CDR3 loop: CSAFTGGAGETQYF. DNA of the CDR3: TGCAGTGCTTTTACAGGGGGCGCGGGGGAGACCCAGTACTTC.

This clonotype appeared a few times. The rearrangement joins TRBV10-3 to TRBJ2-6, with D maybe TRBD2 (5 bases). Trimming stripped 1 base from V and 4 bases from J, with 11 bases between. This CDR3 comprises 16 residues. Per germline, CDR1 ENHRY and CDR2 SYGVKD. The CDR3 DNA is TGTGCCATCAGTGAGTTCGAGGGAAGCGGGGCCAACGTCCTGACTTTC. As protein: CAISEFEGSGANVLTF.